What follows are 2 T cell receptor beta chains derived from one specimen sequenced in a study of blood T cell repertoires in COVID-19. Only in-frame clones appear in the TCRdb table, and some are missing; sequencing was by immunoSEQ multiplex PCR. In the table there are over 250,000 clones, about 93% of which are singletons. The sequenced material came from PBMCs or T cells enriched from blood (not recorded which). Receptor source: a woman aged 25 to 39 who had recovered from COVID-19.

This chain joins TRBV9 and TRBJ1-1; the D gene is possibly TRBD1 (5 bases). CDR1 and CDR2 (germline): SGDLS, YYNGEE. V lost 0 bases and J lost 6, with 15 bases in between. The CDR3 spans 15 residues. The CDR3 is CASSVGSGFNAEAFF. The DNA for the CDR3 is TGTGCCAGCAGCGTAGGGTCAGGGTTCAACGCTGAAGCTTTCTTT. Full variable domain (rest looked up from reference TRBV9 and TRBJ1-1): DSGVTQTPKHLITATGQRVTLRCSPRSGDLSVYWYQQSLDQGLQFLIQYYNGEERAKGNILERFSAQQFPDLHSELNLSSLELGDSALYFCASSVGSGFNAEAFFGQGTRLTVV.

V usage is TRBV30 and J usage is TRBJ1-3; no clear D gene. Germline CDR1 and CDR2: GTSNPN and SVGIG (reference sequence). The V and J ends lost 1 base and 4 bases respectively, with 8 bases between them. The CDR3 consists of 13 residues. The CDR3 is CAWSERVGNTIYF. CDR3 nucleotide sequence: TGTGCCTGGAGTGAGAGGGTCGGAAACACCATATATTTT.